Listed below are T cell receptor beta chains from one sample, sequenced in a study of T cells after posttransplantation cyclophosphamide. Sequencing used immunoSEQ multiplex PCR; TCRdb keeps in-frame clones, though not all of them. The top ten clones hold 15% of a sample with 25,000 to 35,000 clones, about 90% of them seen once. Sequencing was done on a sample of PBMCs. All receptors come from a woman in her thirties or forties with a blood cancer, CMV-positive, and with a related stem cell donor. CDR3s include the opening cysteine and the closing phenylalanine or tryptophan. A D gene is named only where the DNA matches it firmly. Some rows have no size entry. The others give once, few or many, or a class for an expanded clone.

CDR3: CASSMGTGDTDTQYF
DNA: TGTGCCAGTAGTATGGGGACAGGGGACACAGATACGCAGTATTTT
size: -
J: TRBJ2-3
D: TRBD1
V: TRBV19

CDR3: CASSYSRGLYGYTF
DNA: TGTGCCAGCAGTTACAGCAGGGGCCTCTATGGCTACACCTTC
size: -
J: TRBJ1-2
D: -
V: TRBV6-5

CDR3: CSVEDGMDSTYEQYF
DNA: TGCAGCGTTGAAGATGGGATGGACAGTACCTACGAGCAGTACTTC
size: -
J: TRBJ2-7
D: -
V: TRBV29-1

CDR3: CASSVRPDLYTDTQYF
DNA: TGTGCCAGCAGCGTACGACCTGACTTGTACACAGATACGCAGTATTTT
size: -
J: TRBJ2-3
D: -
V: TRBV9

CDR3: CASSSSYRGETQYF
DNA: TGTGCCAGCAGTTCATCCTACAGGGGGGAGACCCAGTACTTC
size: -
J: TRBJ2-5
D: TRBD1
V: TRBV7-6

CDR3: CASSPGQGRTDTQYF
DNA: TGTGCCAGCAGCCCGGGACAGGGGAGGACAGATACGCAGTATTTT
size: few
J: TRBJ2-3
D: TRBD1
V: TRBV13

CDR3: CASSESRGGTEAFF
DNA: TGCGCCAGCAGTGAGTCGAGAGGGGGCACTGAAGCTTTCTTT
size: -
J: TRBJ1-1
D: -
V: TRBV10-2

CDR3: CASGQRQGSTNEKLFF
DNA: TGTGCTAGTGGTCAACGACAGGGGTCCACTAATGAAAAACTGTTTTTT
size: -
J: TRBJ1-4
D: TRBD1
V: TRBV12-5

CDR3: CASSAENEQFF
DNA: TGTGCCAGCAGCGCTGAGAATGAGCAGTTCTTC
size: -
J: TRBJ2-1
D: -
V: TRBV7-9

CDR3: CASSLMQGADTEAFF
DNA: TGCGCCAGCAGTCTCATGCAGGGTGCGGACACTGAAGCTTTCTTT
size: -
J: TRBJ1-1
D: -
V: TRBV4-3

CDR3: CASSLQGRFTEAFF
DNA: TGTGCCAGCAGTTTGCAGGGGAGATTCACTGAAGCTTTCTTT
size: -
J: TRBJ1-1
D: -
V: TRBV27

CDR3: CASSLGPRTGKQETQYF
DNA: TGCGCCAGCAGCTTGGGTCCCCGAACAGGGAAACAAGAGACCCAGTACTTC
size: -
J: TRBJ2-5
D: -
V: TRBV5-1

CDR3: CASWSAQGETDTQYF
DNA: TGTGCCAGCTGGAGCGCACAGGGGGAAACAGATACGCAGTATTTT
size: -
J: TRBJ2-3
D: TRBD1
V: TRBV2

CDR3: CASSSRQGALTEAFF
DNA: TGTGCCAGCAGCTCTAGACAGGGGGCGCTCACTGAAGCTTTCTTT
size: -
J: TRBJ1-1
D: TRBD1
V: TRBV28

CDR3: CAIKPSLTYEQYF
DNA: TGTGCCATCAAACCGAGCCTAACCTACGAGCAGTACTTC
size: -
J: TRBJ2-7
D: -
V: TRBV10-3

CDR3: CASRGITGGRGLGSPLHF
DNA: TGTGCCAGCAGGGGGATAACAGGGGGCCGTGGATTAGGTTCCCCCCTCCACTTT
size: -
J: TRBJ1-6
D: TRBD1
V: TRBV7-9

CDR3: CASSLQGLLETQYF
DNA: TGTGCCAGCAGCCTACAGGGACTATTGGAGACCCAGTACTTC
size: -
J: TRBJ2-5
D: -
V: TRBV27

CDR3: CASSEGGSPIYGYTF
DNA: TGTGCCAGCAGTGAGGGGGGTTCTCCTATCTATGGCTACACCTTC
size: once
J: TRBJ1-2
D: -
V: TRBV6-1

CDR3: CASSLGTGGKETQYF
DNA: TGTGCCAGCAGCCTAGGGACAGGGGGTAAAGAGACCCAGTACTTC
size: -
J: TRBJ2-5
D: TRBD1
V: TRBV9

CDR3: CASRRDRDLNTEAFF
DNA: TGTGCCAGCAGGAGGGACAGGGATCTGAACACTGAAGCTTTCTTT
size: -
J: TRBJ1-1
D: TRBD1
V: TRBV6-5

CDR3: CSVEGVGAGSSYEQYF
DNA: TGCAGCGTTGAAGGGGTGGGAGCGGGGAGCTCCTACGAGCAGTACTTC
size: once
J: TRBJ2-7
D: TRBD2
V: TRBV29-1

CDR3: CASSSPYRGGNTIYF
DNA: TGTGCCAGTAGTAGCCCATACAGGGGTGGAAACACCATATATTTT
size: -
J: TRBJ1-3
D: TRBD1
V: TRBV19

CDR3: CASSLSSNTEAFF
DNA: TGTGCCAGCAGCTTAAGCTCGAACACTGAAGCTTTCTTT
size: -
J: TRBJ1-1
D: -
V: TRBV11-2

CDR3: CASSITLAGDEQYF
DNA: TGTGCCAGTAGTATCACCCTGGCGGGGGACGAGCAGTACTTC
size: -
J: TRBJ2-7
D: TRBD2
V: TRBV19

CDR3: CASSLGGQPNTEAFF
DNA: TGCGCCAGCAGCCTGGGGGGACAGCCGAACACTGAAGCTTTCTTT
size: -
J: TRBJ1-1
D: TRBD1
V: TRBV5-1

CDR3: CASSSPGLPPHEQYF
DNA: TGTGCCAGCAGCTCTCCGGGACTACCTCCCCACGAGCAGTACTTC
size: -
J: TRBJ2-7
D: TRBD2
V: TRBV13

CDR3: CASSLGQGSGNTIYF
DNA: TGTGCCAGCAGCCTAGGACAGGGCTCTGGAAACACCATATATTTT
size: -
J: TRBJ1-3
D: TRBD1
V: TRBV13

CDR3: CASSPLGVSTDTQYF
DNA: TGCGCCAGCAGCCCCCTCGGAGTTAGCACAGATACGCAGTATTTT
size: -
J: TRBJ2-3
D: -
V: TRBV4-1

CDR3: CASSLDSGGNTIYF
DNA: TGTGCCAGCAGCTTGGATTCAGGGGGAAACACCATATATTTT
size: once
J: TRBJ1-3
D: -
V: TRBV5-4

CDR3: CASSLGGQGSYEQYF
DNA: TGTGCCAGCAGCTTGGGGGGACAGGGTTCTTACGAGCAGTACTTC
size: -
J: TRBJ2-7
D: TRBD1
V: TRBV13

CDR3: CASSQFANPGGTYEQYF
DNA: TGCGCCAGCAGCCAATTCGCCAACCCTGGGGGGACCTACGAGCAGTACTTC
size: -
J: TRBJ2-7
D: -
V: TRBV4-3

CDR3: CASSRLAEPTEQYF
DNA: TGCGCCAGCAGCCGGTTGGCGGAGCCGACCGAGCAGTACTTC
size: -
J: TRBJ2-7
D: -
V: TRBV4-1

CDR3: CASSPGGGRGHNEQYF
DNA: TGCGCCAGCAGCCCGGGGGGCGGCAGGGGGCACAACGAGCAGTACTTC
size: -
J: TRBJ2-7
D: -
V: TRBV5-1

CDR3: CATAYGGNTEAFF
DNA: TGTGCCACAGCTTACGGGGGGAACACTGAAGCTTTCTTT
size: -
J: TRBJ1-1
D: -
V: TRBV25-1

CDR3: CASSFSGQVPHEQYF
DNA: TGTGCCAGCAGCTTTTCGGGACAGGTCCCCCACGAGCAGTACTTC
size: -
J: TRBJ2-7
D: TRBD1
V: TRBV7-2

CDR3: CASRDEGNRLTAFF
DNA: TGTGCCAGCAGAGACGAGGGAAATCGGTTAACAGCTTTCTTT
size: -
J: TRBJ1-1
D: -
V: TRBV6-5

CDR3: CASSEKAGRYEQYF
DNA: TGTGCCAGCAGTGAAAAGGCAGGGCGCTACGAGCAGTACTTC
size: few
J: TRBJ2-7
D: -
V: TRBV6-5

CDR3: CASSENEVRGNTIYF
DNA: TGTGCCAGCAGTGAAAACGAGGTAAGAGGAAACACCATATATTTT
size: -
J: TRBJ1-3
D: -
V: TRBV6-4

CDR3: CASSQYRDSYNEQFF
DNA: TGTGCCAGCAGCCAATACCGGGACAGTTACAATGAGCAGTTCTTC
size: -
J: TRBJ2-1
D: TRBD1
V: TRBV4-2

CDR3: CASSSVAGVYNEQFF
DNA: TGCGCCAGCAGCTCGGTAGCAGGGGTTTACAATGAGCAGTTCTTC
size: -
J: TRBJ2-1
D: -
V: TRBV5-1

CDR3: CAISDPGLAPGELFF
DNA: TGTGCCATCAGTGACCCGGGACTAGCCCCCGGGGAGCTGTTTTTT
size: -
J: TRBJ2-2
D: TRBD2
V: TRBV10-3

CDR3: CASSLKWGPPYEQYF
DNA: TGTGCCAGCAGCTTAAAATGGGGGCCACCCTACGAGCAGTACTTC
size: -
J: TRBJ2-7
D: -
V: TRBV7-3

CDR3: CASSYSMTGVNYGYTF
DNA: TGTGCCAGCAGTTACTCGATGACAGGGGTCAACTATGGCTACACCTTC
size: -
J: TRBJ1-2
D: TRBD1
V: TRBV6-5

CDR3: CASSGTGDNSPLHF
DNA: TGTGCCAGTAGTGGGACAGGGGATAATTCACCCCTCCACTTT
size: -
J: TRBJ1-6
D: TRBD1
V: TRBV19

CDR3: CASSAHRDRGYEQYF
DNA: TGTGCCAGCAGCGCTCACCGGGACAGGGGCTACGAGCAGTACTTC
size: -
J: TRBJ2-7
D: TRBD1
V: TRBV11-2

CDR3: CASSLLLAGEETQYF
DNA: TGTGCCAGCAGCTTACTACTAGCGGGGGAAGAGACCCAGTACTTC
size: -
J: TRBJ2-5
D: TRBD2
V: TRBV7-9

CDR3: CASTQGASGNTIYF
DNA: TGTGCCAGCACCCAGGGGGCCTCTGGAAACACCATATATTTT
size: -
J: TRBJ1-3
D: TRBD1
V: TRBV5-6

CDR3: CASSPVRTGGYTF
DNA: TGTGCCAGCAGCCCGGTTCGGACAGGCGGGTACACCTTC
size: -
J: TRBJ1-2
D: TRBD1
V: TRBV7-2

CDR3: CASSTKETQYF
DNA: TGTGCCAGCAGTACTAAAGAGACCCAGTACTTC
size: -
J: TRBJ2-5
D: -
V: TRBV6-1

CDR3: CASMDSYTGELFF
DNA: TGCGCCAGCATGGACAGCTACACCGGGGAGCTGTTTTTT
size: -
J: TRBJ2-2
D: -
V: TRBV5-1

CDR3: CASSPRTGIPYEQYF
DNA: TGTGCCAGCTCACCTAGGACAGGGATCCCCTACGAGCAGTACTTC
size: -
J: TRBJ2-7
D: TRBD1
V: TRBV18